The clone carrying this TCR beta chain was seen once. Its antigen is still unknown. The sample is drawn from a study of cytomegalovirus exposure and HLA in healthy donors. Study-wide results and limits: 150 to 200 TCR beta chains were listed as cytomegalovirus-associated. High specificity and sensitivity for cytomegalovirus status were reported for the classifier. One later analysis, an examination of the 100 to 150 validation repertoires, found that first-cohort TCR clusters tended to co-occur in them.

The CDR3 is made up of 14 amino acids. The junction had 3 bases not matched to a gene; V was cut back by 1 base and J by 3 bases. Germline CDR1 is SGDLS and CDR2 is YYNGEE. Assay used: immunoSEQ multiplex PCR; TCRdb lists only in-frame clones, some missing. The data hold about 160,000 clones, with 88% observed a single time. The donors formed part of the roughly 110-subject validation cohort, distinct from the roughly 730-subject first cohort. The chain couples TRBV9 to TRBJ2-7; 8 nucleotides agree with TRBD1. This clonotype was sampled from a man aged 18-30 years in good health and CMV-seronegative. What was sequenced was PBMCs. CDR3: CASSVRDRSYEQYF. CDR3 sequence (DNA): TGTGCCAGCAGCGTAAGGGACAGGAGCTACGAGCAGTACTTC.